These 32 T cell receptor beta chains were all obtained from the same sample, sequenced in a study of cytomegalovirus exposure and HLA in healthy donors. The PCR contained 60 Vbeta and 13 Jbeta primers. Produced via immunoSEQ multiplex PCR; TCRdb's table is partial and in-frame only. There are about 77,000 clones in the sample; 70% to 80% occur only once, and around 3.6% lies in the top ten. The sample was PBMCs. These receptors were obtained from a man aged 35-49 years in good health and CMV-seronegative.

V and J are TRBV7-2 and TRBJ2-7; unclear D gene. There are 14 residues in the CDR3. CDR1 and CDR2 from the germline V gene are SGHTA and FQGNSA. The V and J ends lost 5 bases and 2 bases respectively, with 13 bases between them. CDR3 protein: CASSLSTSTYEQYF. CDR3 in DNA: TGTGCCAGCAGCCTATCGACAAGTACCTACGAGCAGTACTTC.

The V and J genes are TRBV11-3 and TRBJ2-5, with D perhaps TRBD1 (6 bases). V was shortened by 3 bases and J by 5 bases, with 16 bases between the two germline ends. This CDR3 contains 15 residues. CDR1 and CDR2 (germline): SGHNT, YENEEA. The CDR3 sequence: CASSLDSFSAETQYF. As DNA, the CDR3 is TGTGCCAGCAGCTTGGACAGCTTCTCGGCCGAGACCCAGTACTTC.

This clone was detected only once. The rearrangement uses TRBV6-4 and TRBJ2-2, with 8 bases that match TRBD1. V dropped 6 bases and J dropped 1; count of bases not matched to a gene: 4. Germline V gene lookup returns CDR1 MRHNA and CDR2 SNTAGT. This CDR3 is built from 15 residues. In DNA form, the CDR3 reads TGTGCCAGCAGCGCCGGGACAGGGAACACCGGGGAGCTGTTTTTT. It encodes CASSAGTGNTGELFF.

This chain connects TRBV2 to TRBJ2-5; TRBD1 is a possible D gene (5 bases). The germline gives CDR1 SNHLY, CDR2 FYNNEI. Trimming removed 4 bases at V and 5 bases at J, with 11 bases between. The CDR3 length is 13 residues. The DNA for the CDR3 is TGTGCCAGCAGTGGGGCAGGGTGGGAGACCCAGTACTTC. Translating gives CASSGAGWETQYF.

This chain connects TRBV5-4 to TRBJ1-2; 9 bases map to TRBD1. Germline CDR1 and CDR2: SGHNT and YYREEE (reference sequence). CDR3 length equals 14 residues. The V and J ends lost 4 bases and 6 bases, in that order; junction bases with no gene match: 7. The CDR3 DNA is TGTGCCAGCAGCATAGACAGGGGGGCAGATGGCTACACCTTC. Its protein product is CASSIDRGADGYTF.

The chain has TRBV6-5 and TRBJ1-2, with a possible D match to TRBD1 (6 bases). Trimming took off 5 bases at V and 8 bases at J, with 18 bases between the two ends. The CDR3 is 14 residues long. Germline loops: CDR1 MNHEY, CDR2 SVGAGI. CDR3 DNA: TGTGCCAGCAGTACACAGGGCGGGAGGAGAGGCTACACCTTC. Its translation is CASSTQGGRRGYTF.

This sequence joins TRBV6-6 and TRBJ1-2; D remains unclear. This CDR3 contains 15 residues. Trimming removed 0 bases at V and 1 base at J, with 9 bases between. The V gene's germline CDR1 is MNHNY and CDR2 SVGAGI (reference sequence). CDR3 sequence (DNA): TGTGCCAGCAGTTACTCGAACAGTAATAACTATGGCTACACCTTC. It encodes CASSYSNSNNYGYTF.

The V call is TRBV7-8, the J call TRBJ1-2; no clear D gene. CDR1 and CDR2 from the germline V gene are SGHVS and FQNEAQ. Trimming pared 5 bases from V and 4 bases from J, leaving 17 bases between. The CDR3 loop spans 15 amino acids. The CDR3 protein is CASSQGGSAVYGYTF. The CDR3, as DNA: TGTGCCAGCAGCCAAGGAGGGTCCGCGGTCTATGGCTACACCTTC.

The J gene is TRBJ1-2, the V gene TRBV5-6, with D perhaps TRBD1 (6 bases). CDR3 size: 16 residues. Trimming pared 0 bases from V and 4 bases from J, leaving 16 bases between. From germline, CDR1 is SGHDT and CDR2 YYEEEE. In DNA form, the CDR3 reads TGTGCCAGCAGCTTGGGTTTTAGTGGGGGCGGCTATGGCTACACCTTC. It encodes CASSLGFSGGGYGYTF.

This clone was seen a single time. This chain links TRBV7-9 with TRBJ2-1; D is undetermined. The germline V and J ends were trimmed by 0 bases and 0 bases, with 6 bases remaining between them. Germline CDR1 is SEHNR and CDR2 is FQNEAQ (reference sequence). The CDR3 is made up of 15 amino acids. DNA of the CDR3: TGTGCCAGCAGCTTAGCCGCGAGCTCCTACAATGAGCAGTTCTTC. This codes for CASSLAASSYNEQFF.

This sequence joins TRBV30 and TRBJ1-3; D is unclear. Germline CDR1 and CDR2: GTSNPN and SVGIG (reference sequence). The CDR3 is 14 residues long. The ends were cut back, 6 bases at V and 2 bases at J, with 14 bases in the middle. For the CDR3, the DNA is TGTGCCTGTCTACAGAAGCAGGCTGGAAACACCATATATTTT. Translation gives CACLQKQAGNTIYF. The entire variable domain, with the rest obtained from reference TRBV30 and TRBJ1-3, is as follows: SQTIHQWPATLVQPVGSPLSLECTVEGTSNPNLYWYRQAAGRGLQLLFYSVGIGQISSEVPQNLSASRPQDRQFILSSKKLLLSDSGFYLCACLQKQAGNTIYFGEGSWLTVV.

The chain joins TRBV15 to TRBJ2-3; 8 bases agree with TRBD2. Trimming took 5 bases from V and 2 from J; bases not matched to a gene: 12. The germline CDR1 and CDR2 sequences are LNHNV and YYDKDF (reference sequence). The CDR3 is 17 amino acids. CDR3 DNA: TGTGCCACCAGCTCTCGAAGCGGGGGATTAAACACAGATACGCAGTATTTT. Residues: CATSSRSGGLNTDTQYF.

The chain carries TRBV29-1 and TRBJ1-2; 8 nucleotides agree with TRBD1. J was trimmed by 5 bases and V by 6 bases; bases with no gene match: 11. This CDR3 comprises 14 residues. Looked up from germline, CDR1 is SQVTM and CDR2 is ANQGSEA. The CDR3 spells CSVEPGQATYGYTF. CDR3 bases: TGCAGCGTAGAGCCGGGACAGGCCACTTATGGCTACACCTTC.

A remark on this clone: The identical CDR3 is also encoded by other nucleotide sequences in the sample. The chain joins TRBV19 to TRBJ1-5, with D maybe TRBD1 (6 bases). The CDR3 has 14 amino acids. Trimming shortened V by 4 bases and J by 4 bases, and 11 bases separated the two germline ends. Per the germline V gene, CDR1 is LNHDA and CDR2 is SQIVND (reference sequence). Here the CDR3 DNA reads TGTGCCAGTAGTACGGACAGTTTAAATCAGCCCCAGCATTTT. This gives the protein CASSTDSLNQPQHF.

The chain carries TRBV7-3 and TRBJ2-3; 9 bases agree with TRBD2. After removal of 0 bases from V and 4 bases from J, the junction contained 2 bases not matched to a gene. Germline V lookup: CDR1 SGHTA, CDR2 FQGTGA. The CDR3 has 15 amino acids. The CDR3 is CASSLTRGGPDTQYF. CDR3 bases: TGTGCCAGCAGCTTAACGCGGGGGGGACCAGATACGCAGTATTTT.

The CDR3 DNA reads as TGTGCCAGCAGACCCCCGGGACAGGGCGGCGGCTACACCTTC. As protein: CASRPPGQGGGYTF. The chain joins TRBV28 to TRBJ1-2; 9 bases map to TRBD1. The CDR3 is made up of 14 amino acids. CDR1 and CDR2 (germline): MDHEN, SYDVKM. The V gene end was trimmed by 6 bases and the J gene end by 8 bases; junction bases not matched to a gene: 10.

The table lists this clone with a count of one. This sequence joins TRBV2 and TRBJ2-3; D unclear. This CDR3 is built from 13 residues. V lost 3 bases, J lost 2 bases, and 6 bases lay in between. Germline CDR1 SNHLY, CDR2 FYNNEI. The CDR3 nucleotides are TGTGCCAGCAGTGACAGACTCACAGATACGCAGTATTTT. Amino acids: CASSDRLTDTQYF. The full variable domain, with the rest looked up from reference TRBV2 and TRBJ2-3, is EPEVTQTPSHQVTQMGQEVILRCVPISNHLYFYWYRQILGQKVEFLVSFYNNEISEKSEIFDDQFSVERPDGSNFTLKIRSTKLEDSAMYFCASSDRLTDTQYFGPGTRLTVL.

CDR3 nucleotide sequence: TGTGCCAGTAGTATAGCTCCCAGACAGGGCTACAATGAGCAGTTCTTC. The encoded protein is CASSIAPRQGYNEQFF. This rearrangement joins TRBV19 to TRBJ2-1; the match to TRBD1 covers 7 bases. The CDR3 totals 16 residues. Losses at the gene ends were 1 base for V and 3 bases for J; bases not matched to a gene: 6. In germline, CDR1 is LNHDA, CDR2 SQIVND (reference sequence).

This clone has a single count. The sample has other DNA sequences that encode this CDR3 too. The rearrangement uses TRBV20-1 and TRBJ2-7, with D perhaps TRBD2 (6 bases). CDR1 and CDR2 from the germline V gene are DFQATT and SNEGSKA (reference sequence). The CDR3 loop spans 10 amino acids. Trimming shortened V by 6 bases and J by 3 bases, and 6 bases separated the two germline ends. This CDR3 is CSAGGYEQYF. As DNA, the CDR3 is TGCAGTGCGGGGGGCTACGAGCAGTACTTC.

This clone was counted a few times. The genes are TRBV4-1 and TRBJ2-6, with D tentatively TRBD2 (5 bases). Looked up from germline, CDR1 is MGHRA and CDR2 is YSYEKL. Trimming removed 1 base at V and 0 bases at J, with 7 bases between. The CDR3 has 16 amino acids. The CDR3 reads CASSQGTFSGANVLTF. The CDR3 region has the DNA TGCGCCAGCAGCCAAGGGACTTTCTCTGGGGCCAACGTCCTGACTTTC.

This clone was picked up one time. The chain couples TRBV6-1 to TRBJ2-5; 7 nucleotides line up with TRBD2. The J call may be faulty, since TRBJ2-7 better matches the DNA end. CDR1 and CDR2 from the germline V gene are MNHNS and SASEGT. This CDR3 is 14 amino acids long. The CDR3 reads CASQTTRGVYEQYF. The CDR3 DNA reads as TGTGCCAGCCAAACAACTCGGGGGGTATACGAGCAGTACTTC.

This chain connects TRBV5-4 to TRBJ2-1, with 14 bases identical to TRBD2. J lost 2 bases, V lost 5 bases, and 6 bases had no gene match. Germline V gives CDR1 SGHNT, CDR2 YYREEE (reference sequence). This CDR3 has 17 residues. The CDR3 coding sequence is TGTGCCAGCAGGCCTCCGGGACTAGCGGGGGCCTACAATGAGCAGTTCTTC. It translates to CASRPPGLAGAYNEQFF.

A single count supports this clone. Compared with germline, one end of the junction differs, possibly owing to a read error. The chain links TRBV10-1 to TRBJ1-2; 9 nucleotides agree with TRBD1. CDR1 and CDR2 from the germline V gene are WNHNN and SYGVQD (reference sequence). The CDR3 length is 16 residues. CDR3 sequence: CASTPNGTGSPYGYPF. The CDR3 DNA follows: TGCGCCAGCACCCCCAATGGGACAGGGAGTCCCTATGGCTACCCCTTC.

The chain joins TRBV19 to TRBJ1-5, with D unresolved. Germline CDR1 reads LNHDA; CDR2 reads SQIVND (reference sequence). Trimming pared 2 bases from V and 0 bases from J, leaving 11 bases between. The CDR3 length is 16 residues. The chain's CDR3 is CASSISPDFSNQPQHF. The CDR3 DNA sequence: TGTGCCAGTAGTATAAGCCCGGACTTTAGCAATCAGCCCCAGCATTTT.

The chain has TRBV5-4 and TRBJ2-7; D not certain. V was shortened by 0 bases and J by 1 base, with 8 bases between the two germline ends. The CDR3 covers 14 residues. Germline CDR1 and CDR2: SGHNT and YYREEE (reference sequence). DNA of the CDR3: TGTGCCAGCAGCTTGGGGCCAGATTCCTACGAGCAGTACTTC. The encoded protein is CASSLGPDSYEQYF.

The gene calls are TRBV5-1 and TRBJ2-3; no definite D call. The germline V gene encodes CDR1 SGHRS and CDR2 YFSETQ. The CDR3 is 15 amino acids. V was cut by 4 bases and J by 4 bases, with 16 bases left in between. CDR3 residues: CASSPRGSVSDTQYF. The CDR3 DNA reads TGCGCCAGCAGCCCTCGCGGATCGGTCTCAGATACGCAGTATTTT.

This rearrangement joins TRBV7-9 to TRBJ2-5; 9 bases map to TRBD1. The DNA matches TRBJ2-7 better at its end, which makes the J call doubtful. The CDR3 is 15 residues long. Germline V gene data show CDR1 as SEHNR and CDR2 as FQNEAQ (reference sequence). CDR3 amino acids: CASTLRGQGRSEQYF. Here the CDR3 DNA reads TGTGCCAGCACCCTCAGGGGACAGGGTCGATCCGAGCAGTACTTC.

This rearrangement joins TRBV5-1 to TRBJ1-4; possibly TRBD1 for D (5 bases). V shed 3 bases and J shed 5 bases, with 17 bases lying between them. CDR3 length equals 16 residues. Germline values: CDR1 SGHRS, CDR2 YFSETQ. The chain's CDR3 is CASSWTPTGENEKLFF. Written as DNA, the CDR3 is TGCGCCAGCAGCTGGACCCCGACGGGGGAGAATGAAAAACTGTTTTTT. Based on the CDR3 plus reference TRBV5-1 and TRBJ1-4, the full variable domain is KAGVTQTPRYLIKTRGQQVTLSCSPISGHRSVSWYQQTPGQGLQFLFEYFSETQRNKGNFPGRFSGRQFSNSRSEMNVSTLELGDSALYLCASSWTPTGENEKLFFGSGTQLSVL.

The rearrangement uses TRBV7-9 and TRBJ2-7, with D possibly matching TRBD1 (6 bases). Germline V gene sequence: CDR1 SEHNR, CDR2 FQNEAQ (reference sequence). With 3 bases removed from V and 2 bases from J, the gap between germline ends came to 11 bases. The CDR3 covers 14 residues. The CDR3 nucleotides are TGTGCCAGCAGCTTTCCCGGGACACCCTACGAGCAGTACTTC. Translation gives CASSFPGTPYEQYF.

The chain is built from TRBV7-9 and TRBJ1-5; 10 bases fit TRBD1. V was clipped by 4 bases and J by 0 bases; unmatched bases: 6. Germline lookup yields CDR1 SEHNR and CDR2 FQNEAQ (reference sequence). CDR3 length: 17 residues. The CDR3 DNA reads TGTGCCAGCAGCTGGGGGACAGGGGCCCATAGCAATCAGCCCCAGCATTTT. This translates into CASSWGTGAHSNQPQHF.

This chain links TRBV27 with TRBJ1-5; tentative D call: TRBD1 (6 bases). Germline CDR1 reads MNHEY; CDR2 reads SMNVEV (reference sequence). V lost 2 bases and J 7 bases, leaving 15 bases between the germline ends. The CDR3 loop spans 15 amino acids. CDR3 sequence reads: CASSLKQGRGQPQHF. DNA of the CDR3: TGTGCCAGCAGTTTAAAACAGGGAAGGGGCCAGCCCCAGCATTTT.

The CDR3 sequence is CASSLGTSLFMDTQYF. CDR3 nucleotide sequence: TGTGCCAGCAGCTTGGGAACTAGCCTTTTCATGGATACGCAGTATTTT. The chain combines TRBV5-8 with TRBJ2-3, with D perhaps matching TRBD2 (6 bases). Germline CDR1 SGHTS, CDR2 YDEGEE. The CDR3 is made up of 16 amino acids. Deletions cut 0 bases from V and 6 bases from J, with 17 bases between.